The rows below give T cell receptor beta chains drawn from one sample of a study of CD8 T cells in Susac syndrome. TCRdb passed the immunoSEQ multiplex PCR reads through MiXCR, listing each CDR3 protein once. Here the sample spans 170,000 or so distinct CDR3 sequences, approximately 94% being singletons. What was sequenced was CD4+ T cells from PBMCs. The receptor set was obtained from a human donor with Susac syndrome. The CDR3 runs from the conserved cysteine through the conserved F or W. The D gene is left open where the match is weak.

j_call: TRBJ2-7; d_call: -; v_call: TRBV10-2; cdr3_nt: TGCGCCAGCAAAGGTCAGCGGTCGCAGGGAAGAACCTACGAGCAGTACTTC; cdr3_aa: CASKGQRSQGRTYEQYF
j_call: TRBJ1-4; d_call: -; v_call: TRBV24-1; cdr3_nt: TGTGCCACCAGTGACCGGGACATCATTGAAAAACTGTTTTTT; cdr3_aa: CATSDRDIIEKLFF
j_call: TRBJ2-3; d_call: -; v_call: TRBV7-2; cdr3_nt: TGTGCCAGCAGCTTAGGTCCCGTCGGTAGCACAGATACGCAGTATTTT; cdr3_aa: CASSLGPVGSTDTQYF
j_call: TRBJ1-2; d_call: -; v_call: TRBV9; cdr3_nt: TGTGCCAGCAGGAGGGGACTAGGGGAGGAGGCTAACTATGGCTACACCTTC; cdr3_aa: CASRRGLGEEANYGYTF
j_call: TRBJ2-1; d_call: -; v_call: TRBV6-5; cdr3_nt: TGTGCCAGCAGTTACTCGACCAGGGGGGGCTCATCCTACAATGAGCAGTTCTTC; cdr3_aa: CASSYSTRGGSSYNEQFF
j_call: TRBJ1-2; d_call: -; v_call: TRBV3-1; cdr3_nt: TGTGCCAGCAGCCAAGCACAGAACTATGGCTACACCTTC; cdr3_aa: CASSQAQNYGYTF
j_call: TRBJ1-2; d_call: -; v_call: TRBV29-1; cdr3_nt: TGCAGCGTTGACAGTAGGGCTAACTATGGCTACACCTTC; cdr3_aa: CSVDSRANYGYTF
j_call: TRBJ2-3; d_call: -; v_call: TRBV5-1; cdr3_nt: TGCGCCAGCAGCTTGGGCAGGGTCGGCACAGATACGCAGTATTTT; cdr3_aa: CASSLGRVGTDTQYF
j_call: TRBJ2-1; d_call: -; v_call: TRBV25-1; cdr3_nt: TGTGCCAGCAGTGAAGCGGGGGCGACCTACAATGAGCAGTTCTTC; cdr3_aa: CASSEAGATYNEQFF
j_call: TRBJ1-1; d_call: -; v_call: TRBV7-8; cdr3_nt: TGTGCCAGCAGCACCTGGATGGCTTTGAACACTGAAGCTTTCTTT; cdr3_aa: CASSTWMALNTEAFF